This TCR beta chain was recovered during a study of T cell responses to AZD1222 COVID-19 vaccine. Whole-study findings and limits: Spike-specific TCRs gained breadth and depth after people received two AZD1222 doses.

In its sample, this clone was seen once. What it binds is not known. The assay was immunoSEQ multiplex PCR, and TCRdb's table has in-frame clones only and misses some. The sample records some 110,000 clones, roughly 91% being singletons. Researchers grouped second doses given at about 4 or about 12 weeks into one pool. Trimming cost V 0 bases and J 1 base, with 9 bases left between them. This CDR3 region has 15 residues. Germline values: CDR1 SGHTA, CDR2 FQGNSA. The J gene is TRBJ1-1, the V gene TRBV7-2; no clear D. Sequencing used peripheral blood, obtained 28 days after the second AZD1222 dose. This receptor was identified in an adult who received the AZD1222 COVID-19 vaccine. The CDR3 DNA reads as TGTGCCAGCAGCTTAGCTGGCCCTACGAACACTGAAGCTTTCTTT. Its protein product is CASSLAGPTNTEAFF.